In its sample, the clone carrying this T cell receptor beta chain was seen a few times. The antigen remains undetermined. 5'RACE primed at constant segments yielded TCR alpha and TCR beta cDNA libraries bearing sample barcodes and UMIs. TCRdb recomputed calls from the 5' RACE reads with MiXCR, one row per CDR3 protein. Here the sample spans 350,000 to 400,000 distinct CDR3 sequences, approximately 15% being singletons. The data are from a study of T-cell memory formation after mild COVID-19. V gave up 2 bases and J gave up 5 bases, with 9 bases separating them. CDR3 length equals 13 residues. Germline CDR1 is SGHTA and CDR2 is FQGTGA. Findings of the study overall: Nothing showed for sure that second-wave clones peaking on day 37 were SARS-CoV-2 specific. Detection of some responders pre-infection suggested pre-existing cross-reactive memory T cells participated. CD8+ contracting clones occupied EMRA, while CD4+ ones occupied mainly CM and EM.

The chain employs TRBV7-3 and TRBJ2-5, with D possibly matching TRBD2 (5 bases). The TCR was taken from a man aged 18 to 29 who had mild COVID-19 (a few samples of this study predate the infection). Cell type and time point are not known. The sample consisted of PBMCs or a T cell subset sorted from them (not recorded which). CDR3 nucleotides: TGTGCCAGCAGCTTACGGGGTAGTGAGACCCAGTACTTC. This encodes CASSLRGSETQYF.